This T cell receptor beta chain is drawn from a study of blood T cell repertoires in COVID-19. On the study more broadly: Acute and convalescent COVID-19 specimens originated in the United States, Italy and Spain. The cDNA or gDNA used as material had been derived from T cells, B-cell-depleted T cells, or PBMCs.

Per the authors' pipeline: Reference gene primer amplification gave estimated nucleated cell counts. Repertoires were generated with immunoSEQ multiplex PCR, while TCRdb's copy carries only in-frame clones and drops some. V and J calls and clone size come straight from that table; D and trimming were deduced from the DNA. This table has hundreds of thousands of clones, 87% appearing once. Germline-derived CDR1 and CDR2 are MNHEY and SMNVEV (reference sequence). The CDR3 loop spans 12 amino acids. With V trimmed by 6 bases and J by 5 bases, 3 bases remained unmatched. The origin of this receptor is a man between 60 and 75 years old who had recovered from COVID-19. The rearrangement uses TRBV27 and TRBJ1-1, with 7 bases lining up with TRBD1. The sequenced sample was peripheral blood. The CDR3 here is CASRNRGTEAFF. The CDR3 DNA sequence: TGTGCCAGCAGAAACAGGGGAACTGAAGCTTTCTTT.